The 11 T cell receptor beta chains below were found in one sample sequenced in a study of blood T cell repertoires in COVID-19. Sequencing used immunoSEQ multiplex PCR; TCRdb keeps in-frame clones, though not all of them. This sample yields under 350,000 clones, of which 83% are seen a single time; roughly a tenth belongs to the top ten. The sequencing input was peripheral blood. The receptors stem from a woman between 45 and 65 years old who had recovered from COVID-19.

The chain recombines TRBV27 with TRBJ2-7; 12 bases align to TRBD2. V dropped 4 bases and J dropped 4; count of bases not matched to a gene: 5. This CDR3 has 15 amino acids. Germline CDR1 MNHEY, CDR2 SMNVEV (reference sequence). CDR3 bases: TGTGCCAGCAGTTCCGGACTAGCGGGACCATACGAGCAGTACTTC. As protein: CASSSGLAGPYEQYF.

This clone has more than one count but fewer than ten. This chain links TRBV7-2 with TRBJ2-7; weak D call: TRBD2 (5 bases). Trimming stripped 2 bases from V and 9 bases from J, with 8 bases between. In germline, CDR1 is SGHTA, CDR2 FQGNSA. There are 11 residues in the CDR3. The CDR3: CASSLRGGQYF. For the CDR3, the DNA is TGTGCCAGCAGCTTAAGAGGAGGGCAGTACTTC.

V is TRBV27 and J is TRBJ1-2, with TRBD1 matching 10 bases. The CDR3 loop spans 14 amino acids. Germline-derived CDR1 and CDR2 are MNHEY and SMNVEV (reference sequence). V dropped 6 bases and J dropped 7; count of bases not matched to a gene: 8. This CDR3 reads CASSTRDRGSGYTF. CDR3 coding DNA: TGTGCCAGCAGCACCCGGGACAGGGGAAGTGGCTACACCTTC.

This chain joins TRBV4-3 and TRBJ2-3, with D possibly TRBD2 on 6 matching bases. CDR3 length equals 14 residues. Deletions cut 0 bases from V and 5 bases from J, with 9 bases between. Looked up from germline, CDR1 is LGHNA and CDR2 is YSLEER. CDR3 nucleotides: TGCGCCAGCAGCCAAGACCCGGGAGTAGATACGCAGTATTTT. It is translated as CASSQDPGVDTQYF.

The chain carries TRBV27 and TRBJ2-7, with D unclear. Deletions cut 4 bases from V and 9 bases from J, with 13 bases between. CDR3 length equals 12 residues. CDR1 is MNHEY, CDR2 SMNVEV, per germline (reference sequence). The CDR3 here is CASSSPESGQYF. CDR3 in DNA: TGTGCCAGCAGTTCCCCCGAATCCGGGCAGTACTTC.

This chain joins TRBV19 and TRBJ2-3, with D perhaps TRBD2 (6 bases). CDR1 and CDR2 from the germline V gene are LNHDA and SQIVND (reference sequence). Trimming cost V 4 bases and J 2 bases, with 7 bases left between them. The CDR3 spans 13 residues. The CDR3: CASSTGDTDTQYF. The CDR3, as DNA: TGTGCCAGTAGTACGGGGGACACAGATACGCAGTATTTT.

In the case of this clone: One end of the junction does not line up with germline, which may come from a read error. This chain joins TRBV4-3 and TRBJ2-4; D possibly corresponds to TRBD1 (6 bases). The CDR3 has 15 amino acids. Germline V gene lookup returns CDR1 LGHNA and CDR2 YSLEER. The CDR3 nucleotides are TGCGCCAGCAGCCAAGGTCGGACAGCCAGAAACATTCAGTACTTC. Translating gives CASSQGRTARNIQYF.

The chain joins TRBV18 to TRBJ1-5; TRBD1 agrees at 12 bases. Per germline, CDR1 KGHSH and CDR2 LQKENI. J lost 1 base, V lost 3 bases, and 4 bases had no gene match. CDR3 length equals 17 residues. CDR3 DNA: TGTGCCAGCTCACCGACCGGGACAGGGGGCAGCAATCAGCCCCAGCATTTT. Translation gives CASSPTGTGGSNQPQHF.

The V call is TRBV5-6, the J call TRBJ1-5, with D perhaps TRBD1 (6 bases). Germline-derived CDR1 and CDR2 are SGHDT and YYEEEE. V was cut by 5 bases and J by 0 bases, with 24 bases left in between. This CDR3 has 19 amino acids. The CDR3 DNA is TGTGCCAGCAGTCGCGGTGCGGGGGCGCTTTCCAATAGCAATCAGCCCCAGCATTTT. Residues: CASSRGAGALSNSNQPQHF.

This sequence joins TRBV29-1 and TRBJ2-7; D not resolved. The CDR3 consists of 11 residues. V was shortened by 1 base and J by 4 bases, with 5 bases between the two germline ends. Germline lookup yields CDR1 SQVTM and CDR2 ANQGSEA. CDR3 in amino acids: CSVEGPYEQYF. As DNA, the CDR3 is TGCAGCGTTGAAGGGCCATACGAGCAGTACTTC.

This clone is a singleton in its sample. The rearrangement joins TRBV4-2 to TRBJ2-4, with 10 bases fitting TRBD1. Germline CDR1 LGHNA, CDR2 YNFKEQ. Trimming took 0 bases from V and 6 from J; bases not matched to a gene: 8. The CDR3 is made up of 17 amino acids. The CDR3 region is CASSQDVDGDRGNIQYF. CDR3 DNA: TGTGCCAGCAGCCAAGACGTTGATGGGGACAGGGGAAACATTCAGTACTTC.